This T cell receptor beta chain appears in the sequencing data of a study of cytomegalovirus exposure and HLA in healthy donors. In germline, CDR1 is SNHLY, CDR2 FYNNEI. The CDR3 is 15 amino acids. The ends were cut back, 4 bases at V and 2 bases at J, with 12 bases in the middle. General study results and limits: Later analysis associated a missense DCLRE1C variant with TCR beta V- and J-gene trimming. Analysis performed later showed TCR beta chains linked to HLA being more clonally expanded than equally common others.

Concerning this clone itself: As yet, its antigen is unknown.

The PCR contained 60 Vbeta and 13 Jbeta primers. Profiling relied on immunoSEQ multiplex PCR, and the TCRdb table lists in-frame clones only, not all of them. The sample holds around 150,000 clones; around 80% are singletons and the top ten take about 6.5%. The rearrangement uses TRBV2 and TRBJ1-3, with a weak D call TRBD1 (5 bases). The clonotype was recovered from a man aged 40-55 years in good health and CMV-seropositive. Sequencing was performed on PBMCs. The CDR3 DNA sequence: TGTGCCAGCAGTGTTGGGGGGGGACCTGGAAACACCATATATTTT. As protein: CASSVGGGPGNTIYF.